The rows below give T cell receptor beta chains drawn from one sample of a study of siplizumab effects on memory and regulatory T cells. The repertoire was sequenced with immunoSEQ multiplex PCR; TCRdb's copy has only in-frame clones and lacks some. The data contain 100,000 or so clones, about 94% of them singletons. The sequencing input was non-Treg CD4+ T cells sorted from blood. Source of these receptors: a human donor in good health. The CDR3 runs from the conserved cysteine through the conserved F or W. Fields, in order: CDR3 length, V gene, clone size, D gene, J gene, CDR3 protein, CDR3 DNA. D genes are given only for firm matches. The size of a clone is reported for some rows only, either as once, few or many, or as a class for expanded clones.

cdr3_length: 14; v_call: TRBV7-6; clone_size: once; d_call: .; j_call: TRBJ1-4; cdr3_aa: CASTSPGANEKLFF; cdr3_nt: TGTGCCAGCACCTCGCCAGGGGCTAATGAAAAACTGTTTTTT
cdr3_length: 13; v_call: TRBV5-1; clone_size: .; d_call: .; j_call: TRBJ2-7; cdr3_aa: CASSPGGGREQYF; cdr3_nt: TGCGCCAGCAGCCCAGGTGGGGGAAGAGAGCAGTACTTC
cdr3_length: 13; v_call: TRBV29-1; clone_size: once; d_call: .; j_call: TRBJ1-2; cdr3_aa: CSFLGVLNYGYTF; cdr3_nt: TGCAGCTTCCTCGGGGTTTTAAACTATGGCTACACCTTC
cdr3_length: 17; v_call: TRBV7-9; clone_size: .; d_call: .; j_call: TRBJ1-5; cdr3_aa: CASSTTTGSYSNQPQHF; cdr3_nt: TGTGCCAGCAGCACGACTACAGGGAGTTATAGCAATCAGCCCCAGCATTTT
cdr3_length: 15; v_call: TRBV14; clone_size: .; d_call: TRBD1; j_call: TRBJ1-1; cdr3_aa: CASSSGPIRGTEAFF; cdr3_nt: TGTGCCAGCAGCTCAGGTCCGATCAGGGGGACTGAAGCTTTCTTT
cdr3_length: 15; v_call: TRBV7-9; clone_size: .; d_call: .; j_call: TRBJ2-5; cdr3_aa: CASSRTVKGGETQYF; cdr3_nt: TGTGCCAGCAGCCGAACGGTCAAGGGGGGAGAGACCCAGTACTTC
cdr3_length: 15; v_call: TRBV11-2; clone_size: .; d_call: TRBD2; j_call: TRBJ2-7; cdr3_aa: CASSYPTSGLYEQYF; cdr3_nt: TGTGCCAGCAGCTACCCGACTAGCGGGCTCTACGAGCAGTACTTC
cdr3_length: 17; v_call: TRBV11-2; clone_size: .; d_call: .; j_call: TRBJ2-1; cdr3_aa: CASSSQSGGRSYNEQFF; cdr3_nt: TGTGCCAGCAGCTCTCAATCGGGGGGCCGCTCCTACAATGAGCAGTTCTTC
cdr3_length: 14; v_call: TRBV18; clone_size: .; d_call: .; j_call: TRBJ1-1; cdr3_aa: CASSPNRVGTEAFF; cdr3_nt: TGTGCCAGCTCACCAAACAGGGTAGGCACTGAAGCTTTCTTT
cdr3_length: 13; v_call: TRBV5-6; clone_size: .; d_call: TRBD1; j_call: TRBJ2-4; cdr3_aa: CASSQGQLNIQYF; cdr3_nt: TGTGCCAGCAGCCAGGGACAGTTAAACATTCAGTACTTC
cdr3_length: 16; v_call: TRBV6-1; clone_size: .; d_call: TRBD1; j_call: TRBJ2-7; cdr3_aa: CASSEYTGTGHLEQYF; cdr3_nt: TGTGCCAGCAGTGAATATACCGGGACAGGGCATTTGGAGCAGTACTTC
cdr3_length: 15; v_call: TRBV18; clone_size: .; d_call: .; j_call: TRBJ2-1; cdr3_aa: CASSSRKDGYNEQFF; cdr3_nt: TGTGCCAGCTCATCACGAAAGGACGGCTACAATGAGCAGTTCTTC
cdr3_length: 13; v_call: TRBV29-1; clone_size: .; d_call: TRBD1; j_call: TRBJ1-5; cdr3_aa: CSVSRDRGQPQHF; cdr3_nt: TGCAGCGTTTCGCGGGACAGGGGGCAGCCCCAGCATTTT
cdr3_length: 12; v_call: TRBV28; clone_size: .; d_call: TRBD1; j_call: TRBJ2-7; cdr3_aa: CASGTETYEQYF; cdr3_nt: TGTGCCAGTGGGACAGAAACCTACGAGCAGTACTTC
cdr3_length: 13; v_call: TRBV6-5; clone_size: .; d_call: .; j_call: TRBJ2-5; cdr3_aa: CASASAGQETQYF; cdr3_nt: TGTGCCAGCGCCTCGGCGGGGCAAGAGACCCAGTACTTC
cdr3_length: 16; v_call: TRBV5-1; clone_size: .; d_call: .; j_call: TRBJ1-4; cdr3_aa: CASSLVGRGTNEKLFF; cdr3_nt: TGCGCCAGCAGCTTGGTGGGGCGAGGCACTAATGAAAAACTGTTTTTT
cdr3_length: 15; v_call: TRBV7-9; clone_size: .; d_call: TRBD1; j_call: TRBJ2-3; cdr3_aa: CASSLTGANTDTQYF; cdr3_nt: TGTGCCAGCAGCTTAACAGGGGCGAACACAGATACGCAGTATTTT
cdr3_length: 14; v_call: TRBV11-2; clone_size: .; d_call: .; j_call: TRBJ2-1; cdr3_aa: CASSPTTPYNEQFF; cdr3_nt: TGTGCCAGCAGCCCAACGACACCGTACAATGAGCAGTTCTTC
cdr3_length: 12; v_call: TRBV11-2; clone_size: once; d_call: .; j_call: TRBJ2-7; cdr3_aa: CASTHLAYEQYF; cdr3_nt: TGTGCCAGCACCCACCTAGCCTACGAGCAGTACTTC
cdr3_length: 13; v_call: TRBV15; clone_size: .; d_call: TRBD1; j_call: TRBJ1-2; cdr3_aa: CATSRGQGYGYTF; cdr3_nt: TGTGCCACCAGCCGTGGACAGGGCTATGGCTACACCTTC
cdr3_length: 11; v_call: TRBV28; clone_size: .; d_call: TRBD1; j_call: TRBJ1-1; cdr3_aa: CASNRGPEAFF; cdr3_nt: TGTGCCAGCAACAGGGGACCTGAAGCTTTCTTT
cdr3_length: 14; v_call: TRBV30; clone_size: .; d_call: TRBD1; j_call: TRBJ1-2; cdr3_aa: CAWDTLQGIDGYTF; cdr3_nt: TGTGCCTGGGATACCTTACAGGGGATTGATGGCTACACCTTC
cdr3_length: 16; v_call: TRBV4-1; clone_size: .; d_call: TRBD2; j_call: TRBJ2-2; cdr3_aa: CASSLSGGLYTGELFF; cdr3_nt: TGCGCCAGCAGCCTTAGCGGGGGGCTGTACACCGGGGAGCTGTTTTTT
cdr3_length: 14; v_call: TRBV7-3; clone_size: .; d_call: .; j_call: TRBJ2-7; cdr3_aa: CASSFGGRSYEQYF; cdr3_nt: TGTGCCAGCAGCTTTGGGGGACGCTCCTACGAGCAGTACTTC
cdr3_length: 14; v_call: TRBV7-2; clone_size: .; d_call: TRBD2; j_call: TRBJ2-7; cdr3_aa: CASSKPGGTYEQYF; cdr3_nt: TGTGCCAGCAGCAAGCCGGGAGGAACCTACGAGCAGTACTTC
cdr3_length: 13; v_call: TRBV6-5; clone_size: .; d_call: .; j_call: TRBJ1-2; cdr3_aa: CASSYRYIYGYTF; cdr3_nt: TGTGCCAGCAGTTACAGGTACATCTATGGCTACACCTTC
cdr3_length: 12; v_call: TRBV19; clone_size: once; d_call: .; j_call: TRBJ2-1; cdr3_aa: CASIGGGREQFF; cdr3_nt: TGTGCCAGTATAGGGGGGGGCCGTGAGCAGTTCTTC
cdr3_length: 14; v_call: TRBV5-1; clone_size: .; d_call: .; j_call: TRBJ2-7; cdr3_aa: CASSRSTGGYEQYF; cdr3_nt: TGCGCCAGCAGCCGTTCAACAGGCGGCTACGAGCAGTACTTC
cdr3_length: 13; v_call: TRBV14; clone_size: once; d_call: .; j_call: TRBJ2-5; cdr3_aa: CASSPPGRQTQYF; cdr3_nt: TGTGCCAGCAGTCCCCCAGGGAGGCAGACCCAGTACTTC
cdr3_length: 15; v_call: TRBV18; clone_size: .; d_call: TRBD1; j_call: TRBJ2-2; cdr3_aa: CASSPDRGLTGELFF; cdr3_nt: TGTGCCAGCTCACCTGACAGGGGGCTCACCGGGGAGCTGTTTTTT
cdr3_length: 14; v_call: TRBV10-3; clone_size: .; d_call: .; j_call: TRBJ1-2; cdr3_aa: CAISETLRNYGYTF; cdr3_nt: TGTGCCATCAGTGAGACACTCAGGAACTATGGCTACACCTTC
cdr3_length: 14; v_call: TRBV5-1; clone_size: .; d_call: TRBD2; j_call: TRBJ2-2; cdr3_aa: CASSSGVDTGELFF; cdr3_nt: TGCGCCAGCAGTAGCGGGGTTGACACCGGGGAGCTGTTTTTT
cdr3_length: 16; v_call: TRBV10-3; clone_size: .; d_call: .; j_call: TRBJ2-7; cdr3_aa: CAISESQGRSSYEQYF; cdr3_nt: TGTGCCATCAGTGAGTCGCAGGGGCGAAGCTCCTACGAGCAGTACTTC
cdr3_length: 14; v_call: TRBV19; clone_size: .; d_call: .; j_call: TRBJ2-3; cdr3_aa: CASAYGGARDTQYF; cdr3_nt: TGTGCCAGTGCGTACGGGGGCGCGAGAGATACGCAGTATTTT
cdr3_length: 12; v_call: TRBV25-1; clone_size: .; d_call: .; j_call: TRBJ1-2; cdr3_aa: CASSEEIYGYTF; cdr3_nt: TGTGCCAGCAGTGAAGAAATTTATGGCTACACCTTC
cdr3_length: 14; v_call: TRBV19; clone_size: .; d_call: TRBD1; j_call: TRBJ1-2; cdr3_aa: CASSARDSPSGYTF; cdr3_nt: TGTGCCAGTAGTGCCCGGGACAGTCCTTCCGGCTACACCTTC
cdr3_length: 16; v_call: TRBV10-3; clone_size: .; d_call: TRBD2; j_call: TRBJ2-7; cdr3_aa: CAIRPAGGRSSYEQYF; cdr3_nt: TGTGCCATCAGGCCAGCGGGGGGGCGTAGCTCCTACGAGCAGTACTTC
cdr3_length: 15; v_call: TRBV7-3; clone_size: .; d_call: TRBD1; j_call: TRBJ2-1; cdr3_aa: CASSLNRGNFDEQFF; cdr3_nt: TGTGCCAGCAGCTTAAACAGGGGTAATTTCGATGAGCAGTTCTTC
cdr3_length: 15; v_call: TRBV6-5; clone_size: .; d_call: TRBD1; j_call: TRBJ1-4; cdr3_aa: CASAPNRGLGEKLFF; cdr3_nt: TGTGCCAGCGCACCAAACAGGGGTCTGGGTGAAAAACTGTTTTTT
cdr3_length: 15; v_call: TRBV28; clone_size: .; d_call: TRBD2; j_call: TRBJ2-2; cdr3_aa: CASSSAGRGTGELFF; cdr3_nt: TGTGCCAGCAGTTCCGCGGGGCGGGGGACCGGGGAGCTGTTTTTT
cdr3_length: 14; v_call: TRBV30; clone_size: .; d_call: .; j_call: TRBJ1-3; cdr3_aa: CAWSSRGNGNTIYF; cdr3_nt: TGTGCCTGGAGTTCCAGGGGAAATGGAAACACCATATATTTT
cdr3_length: 12; v_call: TRBV7-2; clone_size: once; d_call: .; j_call: TRBJ2-4; cdr3_aa: CASSYGVNIQYF; cdr3_nt: TGTGCCAGCAGCTACGGGGTGAACATTCAGTACTTC
cdr3_length: 17; v_call: TRBV7-9; clone_size: .; d_call: .; j_call: TRBJ1-1; cdr3_aa: CASSQRVGEKSNTEAFF; cdr3_nt: TGTGCCAGCAGCCAACGAGTGGGGGAAAAATCGAACACTGAAGCTTTCTTT
cdr3_length: 14; v_call: TRBV5-1; clone_size: .; d_call: .; j_call: TRBJ2-1; cdr3_aa: CASSLARQMDEQFF; cdr3_nt: TGCGCCAGCAGCTTGGCTCGACAGATGGATGAGCAGTTCTTC
cdr3_length: 14; v_call: TRBV2; clone_size: .; d_call: .; j_call: TRBJ2-5; cdr3_aa: CASSNDRRIETQYF; cdr3_nt: TGTGCCAGCAGTAATGACAGAAGAATAGAGACCCAGTACTTC
cdr3_length: 16; v_call: TRBV5-1; clone_size: .; d_call: TRBD1; j_call: TRBJ2-5; cdr3_aa: CASSLGWTGGQETQYF; cdr3_nt: TGCGCCAGCAGCTTGGGGTGGACAGGGGGTCAAGAGACCCAGTACTTC
cdr3_length: 14; v_call: TRBV7-2; clone_size: once; d_call: .; j_call: TRBJ2-1; cdr3_aa: CASQPPGTNNEQFF; cdr3_nt: TGTGCCAGTCAACCCCCAGGTACCAACAATGAGCAGTTCTTC
cdr3_length: 15; v_call: TRBV7-2; clone_size: .; d_call: .; j_call: TRBJ1-5; cdr3_aa: CASSPMNGRAQPQHF; cdr3_nt: TGTGCCAGCAGTCCGATGAACGGGAGAGCTCAGCCCCAGCATTTT
cdr3_length: 16; v_call: TRBV9; clone_size: .; d_call: TRBD2; j_call: TRBJ2-3; cdr3_aa: CASSPRTSGDTDTQYF; cdr3_nt: TGTGCCAGCAGCCCCAGGACTAGCGGGGACACAGATACGCAGTATTTT
cdr3_length: 15; v_call: TRBV18; clone_size: .; d_call: .; j_call: TRBJ1-5; cdr3_aa: CASSPVQGGGQPQHF; cdr3_nt: TGTGCCAGCTCACCGGTACAGGGTGGTGGCCAGCCCCAGCATTTT
cdr3_length: 14; v_call: TRBV4-3; clone_size: once; d_call: .; j_call: TRBJ1-5; cdr3_aa: CASSPQGGTQPQHF; cdr3_nt: TGCGCCAGCAGCCCTCAGGGTGGAACTCAGCCCCAGCATTTT
cdr3_length: 10; v_call: TRBV20-1; clone_size: .; d_call: .; j_call: TRBJ1-2; cdr3_aa: CSAPETGRTF; cdr3_nt: TGCAGTGCTCCAGAGACAGGCCGCACCTTC
cdr3_length: 14; v_call: TRBV28; clone_size: .; d_call: .; j_call: TRBJ1-6; cdr3_aa: CASSWGRDNSPLHF; cdr3_nt: TGTGCCAGCAGTTGGGGTCGGGATAATTCACCCCTCCACTTT
cdr3_length: 11; v_call: TRBV2; clone_size: .; d_call: .; j_call: TRBJ2-3; cdr3_aa: CASSLTDTQYF; cdr3_nt: TGTGCCAGCAGCCTAACAGATACGCAGTATTTT
cdr3_length: 15; v_call: TRBV5-1; clone_size: .; d_call: TRBD2; j_call: TRBJ2-3; cdr3_aa: CASSLERGGIDTQYF; cdr3_nt: TGCGCCAGCAGCTTGGAACGGGGGGGCATCGATACGCAGTATTTT